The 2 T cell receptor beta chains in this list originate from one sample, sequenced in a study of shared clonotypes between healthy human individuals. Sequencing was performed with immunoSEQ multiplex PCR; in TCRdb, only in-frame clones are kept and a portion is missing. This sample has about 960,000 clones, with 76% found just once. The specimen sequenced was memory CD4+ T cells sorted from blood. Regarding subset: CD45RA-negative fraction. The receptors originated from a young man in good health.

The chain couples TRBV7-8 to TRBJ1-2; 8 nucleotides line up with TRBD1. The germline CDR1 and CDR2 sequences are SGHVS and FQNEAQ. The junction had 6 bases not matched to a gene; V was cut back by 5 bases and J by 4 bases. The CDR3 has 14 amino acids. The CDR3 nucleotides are TGTGCCAGCAGCCCCGGACAGGGAGGCTATGGCTACACCTTC. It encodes CASSPGQGGYGYTF.

CDR3 DNA sequence: TGTGCCAGCAGCCAATACAGTGCCGGGGGCATCTATGGCTACACCTTC. As protein: CASSQYSAGGIYGYTF. The rearrangement links TRBV5-6 to TRBJ1-2, with TRBD1 as a possible D gene (6 bases). The germline V gene has CDR1 SGHDT and CDR2 YYEEEE. This CDR3 has 16 residues. The germline V and J ends were trimmed by 4 bases and 4 bases, with 20 bases remaining between them.